Each of the 29 T cell receptor beta chains below was sequenced from the same sample in a study of T cell repertoires in cytomegalovirus infection. Each CDR3 protein is one row after TCRdb ran MiXCR on the reads. The data show hundreds of thousands of distinct CDR3 sequences, 35% to 45% seen once. Sequencing was done on a sample of PBMCs. All receptors come from a human donor in good health (CMV status not recorded). Some clones in this sample may be carry-over from other donors' samples.

This clonotype has only a few counts. The V and J genes are TRBV5-5 and TRBJ1-1; D not resolved. The length of the CDR3 is 14 residues. Trimming removed 4 bases from V and 4 bases from J, with 14 bases in between. Germline V lookup: CDR1 SGHKS, CDR2 YYEKEE (reference sequence). CDR3 in amino acids: CASSLELRSTEAFF. CDR3 nucleotide sequence: TGTGCCAGCAGCCTCGAATTGAGGAGCACTGAAGCTTTCTTT.

The rearrangement joins TRBV4-1 to TRBJ1-1, with D perhaps matching TRBD1 (6 bases). The CDR3 contains 16 residues. Trimming stripped 0 bases from V and 3 bases from J, with 14 bases between. The germline CDR1 and CDR2 sequences are MGHRA and YSYEKL. CDR3 nucleotide sequence: TGCGCCAGCAGCCAAGATCCCAGGGGCGGGTACACTGAAGCTTTCTTT. Translating gives CASSQDPRGGYTEAFF.

This rearrangement joins TRBV7-6 to TRBJ2-1, with a tentative D call TRBD1 (7 bases). The CDR3 loop spans 13 amino acids. Germline assignment: CDR1 SGHVS and CDR2 FNYEAQ. V shed 5 bases and J shed 14 bases, with 19 bases lying between them. CDR3 sequence: CASSAGGPAEEFF. CDR3 DNA sequence: TGTGCCAGCAGCGCAGGGGGGCCAGCGGAGGAGTTCTTC.

The V gene is TRBV20-1, the J gene TRBJ2-7; TRBD2 might be the D (6 bases). The CDR3 covers 13 residues. Looked up from germline, CDR1 is DFQATT and CDR2 is SNEGSKA (reference sequence). Deletions cut 3 bases from V and 3 bases from J, with 12 bases between. The CDR3: CSASPGGDYEQYF. The DNA for the CDR3 is TGCAGTGCTAGTCCCGGGGGAGACTACGAGCAGTACTTC.

This clonotype was picked up a small number of times. The chain has TRBV5-5 and TRBJ1-1; D is unclear. CDR3 length: 15 residues. Germline V gene lookup returns CDR1 SGHKS and CDR2 YYEKEE (reference sequence). The ends were cut back, 2 bases at V and 4 bases at J, with 15 bases in the middle. The CDR3: CASSLTEAGFTEAFF. CDR3 coding DNA: TGTGCCAGCAGCTTAACGGAAGCCGGGTTCACTGAAGCTTTCTTT.

The table lists this clonotype with a few counts. This sequence joins TRBV7-8 and TRBJ2-3; 7 nucleotides agree with TRBD2. This CDR3 comprises 18 residues. After removal of 2 bases from V and 3 bases from J, the junction contained 14 bases not matched to a gene. Germline V gene sequence: CDR1 SGHVS, CDR2 FQNEAQ. The CDR3 DNA follows: TGTGCCAGCAGCTTAAAGACTTCGTCGGGGGGTCGGACAGATACGCAGTATTTT. It encodes CASSLKTSSGGRTDTQYF.

As to this clonotype: A much larger clone is a single base away; this may be a read error. In this CDR3 the conserved last residue, phenylalanine or tryptophan, is missing, so a read error is likely. The chain carries TRBV29-1 and TRBJ2-6; tentatively, D is TRBD1 (5 bases). In germline, CDR1 is SQVTM, CDR2 ANQGSEA. V was trimmed by 2 bases and J by 0 bases, leaving 5 bases between them. CDR3 length: 14 amino acids. This CDR3 reads CSVERGSGANVLTL. The CDR3 nucleotides are TGCAGCGTTGAAAGGGGCTCTGGGGCCAACGTCCTGACTTTA.

This clonotype was seen only a few times. V and J are TRBV7-8 and TRBJ2-1; 8 nucleotides match TRBD2. This CDR3 region has 15 residues. Germline CDR1 and CDR2: SGHVS and FQNEAQ. V dropped 0 bases and J dropped 8; count of bases not matched to a gene: 6. The DNA for the CDR3 is TGTGCCAGCAGCTTAGCTCTACTAGCGGTACATGAGCAGTTCTTC. Protein: CASSLALLAVHEQFF.

A few counts support this clonotype. This chain joins TRBV7-8 and TRBJ2-1; a weak D match, TRBD2 (6 bases). V dropped 6 bases and J dropped 5 bases, with 17 bases sitting between them. CDR1 is SGHVS and CDR2 is FQNEAQ in the germline V gene. CDR3 length: 15 residues. CDR3 residues: CASSGGLISNNEQFF. The CDR3, as DNA: TGTGCCAGCAGTGGAGGGTTGATATCAAACAATGAGCAGTTCTTC.

This clonotype was observed a handful of times. The V call is TRBV28, the J call TRBJ1-6; perhaps TRBD1 as D (5 bases). CDR3 size: 14 residues. Germline CDR1 MDHEN, CDR2 SYDVKM. V lost 5 bases to trimming and J lost 5 bases, with 10 bases between them. CDR3 DNA: TGTGCCAGCAGTCCGGGGACTCATAATTCACCCCTCCACTTT. It specifies CASSPGTHNSPLHF. The full variable domain, its missing parts supplied by reference TRBV28 and TRBJ1-6, is DVKVTQSSRYLVKRTGEKVFLECVQDMDHENMFWYRQDPGLGLRLIYFSYDVKMKEKGDIPEGYSVSREKKERFSLILESASTNQTSMYLCASSPGTHNSPLHFGNGTRLTVT.

V gene TRBV2 combines with J gene TRBJ2-5; D is unclear. CDR1 is SNHLY, CDR2 FYNNEI, per germline. The CDR3 extends over 17 amino acids. Between the trimmed V and J ends, which lost 3 bases and 2 bases, there was a span of 19 bases. CDR3: CASSEEIEFGQQETQYF. In DNA form, the CDR3 reads TGTGCCAGCAGTGAGGAGATTGAGTTTGGGCAGCAAGAGACCCAGTACTTC.

The chain links TRBV5-1 to TRBJ1-1; maybe TRBD1 (5 bases). This CDR3 is 15 amino acids long. V was clipped by 4 bases and J by 4 bases, with 17 bases between them. From germline, CDR1 is SGHRS and CDR2 YFSETQ. CDR3: CASSLGPGYGTEAFF. In DNA form, the CDR3 reads TGCGCCAGCAGCCTGGGACCGGGATACGGCACTGAAGCTTTCTTT.

The chain links TRBV12-3 or TRBV12-4 to TRBJ1-5; no clear D gene. The V and J ends lost 6 bases and 3 bases respectively, with 15 bases between them. CDR3 length: 15 amino acids. CDR3 nucleotides: TGTGCCAGCAGCCCCTCCGGCCGGGACAATCAGCCCCAGCATTTT. Encoded protein: CASSPSGRDNQPQHF.

This sequence joins TRBV5-3 and TRBJ2-2; tentatively, D is TRBD1 (5 bases). TRBV5-3 is marked as an open reading frame, function uncertain. The CDR3 contains 13 residues. Trimming took off 8 bases at V and 5 bases at J, with 13 bases between the two ends. The CDR3 region is CASRVTETGELFF. DNA for the CDR3: TGTGCCAGCAGGGTCACAGAGACCGGGGAGCTGTTTTTT.

The chain is built from TRBV7-8 and TRBJ1-4, with 11 bases lining up with TRBD1. With 4 bases clipped from V and 0 bases from J, the junction kept 13 bases outside the gene matches. This CDR3 comprises 20 residues. Germline V gene sequence: CDR1 SGHVS, CDR2 FQNEAQ. CDR3 bases: TGTGCCAGCAGCTCTAGCCCCGGGACAGGGGGTTCGGCAACTAATGAAAAACTGTTTTTT. Protein product: CASSSSPGTGGSATNEKLFF.

The rearrangement joins TRBV2 to TRBJ2-1; 9 nucleotides agree with TRBD2. V was clipped by 9 bases and J by 5 bases; unmatched bases: 5. CDR3 length: 13 amino acids. CDR1 is SNHLY, CDR2 FYNNEI, per germline. In DNA form, the CDR3 reads TGTGCCAGATTCGCGGGGGGGAACAATGAGCAGTTCTTC. Protein product: CARFAGGNNEQFF. Complete variable domain (other parts from reference TRBV2 and TRBJ2-1): EPEVTQTPSHQVTQMGQEVILRCVPISNHLYFYWYRQILGQKVEFLVSFYNNEISEKSEIFDDQFSVERPDGSNFTLKIRSTKLEDSAMYFCARFAGGNNEQFFGPGTRLTVL.

The chain combines TRBV27 with TRBJ1-3, with D tentatively TRBD1 (6 bases). Germline V gene sequence: CDR1 MNHEY, CDR2 SMNVEV (reference sequence). V was clipped by 2 bases and J by 4 bases, with 9 bases between them. The CDR3 contains 14 residues. The CDR3 protein is CASSLNRAGNTIYF. CDR3 in DNA: TGTGCCAGCAGTTTAAACAGGGCAGGAAACACCATATATTTT.

V is TRBV4-1 and J is TRBJ2-1, with 10 bases identical to TRBD2. J gave up 2 bases and V 0 bases, and 4 bases lay outside the gene matches. Germline CDR1 MGHRA, CDR2 YSYEKL. The CDR3 is 17 amino acids. CDR3 protein: CASSQEVLAGAYNEQFF. In nucleotides, the CDR3 is TGCGCCAGCAGCCAAGAAGTTCTAGCGGGGGCCTACAATGAGCAGTTCTTC.

The rearrangement uses TRBV5-4 and TRBJ2-3, with D unresolved. With 4 bases removed from V and 6 bases from J, the gap between germline ends came to 21 bases. CDR1 and CDR2 (germline): SGHNT, YYREEE (reference sequence). CDR3 length equals 16 residues. CDR3 sequence: CASSLPSPGSSDTQYF. Here the CDR3 DNA reads TGTGCCAGCAGCCTACCCTCTCCAGGCTCTTCGGATACGCAGTATTTT.

This clonotype was seen more than once but under ten times. The V call is TRBV11-2, the J call TRBJ1-1; a possible D gene is TRBD1 (6 bases). Germline V CDR1 and CDR2: SGHAT, FQNNGV. V was pared by 4 bases and J by 0 bases, with 12 bases between. There are 15 residues in the CDR3. The CDR3 sequence: CASSSLRGLNTEAFF. CDR3 bases: TGTGCCAGCAGCTCCCTCAGGGGATTGAACACTGAAGCTTTCTTT.

This clonotype has at least ten counts. The chain employs TRBV6-1 and TRBJ1-1, with D uncertain. Per the germline V gene, CDR1 is MNHNS and CDR2 is SASEGT. The CDR3 runs 15 residues. V lost 4 bases and J 0 bases, leaving 12 bases between the germline ends. The CDR3 DNA follows: TGTGCCAGCAGTGGGGAGAGTTACATGAACACTGAAGCTTTCTTT. It is translated as CASSGESYMNTEAFF.

The gene calls are TRBV16 and TRBJ2-7, with unresolved D. The CDR3 runs 14 residues. Deletions cut 0 bases from V and 0 bases from J, with 6 bases between. In germline, CDR1 is KGHSY, CDR2 FQNENV. CDR3 in DNA: TGTGCCAGCAGCCAATCGCGCGGCTCCTACGAGCAGTACTTC. Its translation is CASSQSRGSYEQYF.

The table lists this clonotype with many counts. J is TRBJ2-5 and V is TRBV7-2, with no clear D. This CDR3 spans 12 amino acids. V dropped 5 bases and J dropped 1 base, with 5 bases sitting between them. Looked up from germline, CDR1 is SGHTA and CDR2 is FQGNSA. Here the CDR3 reads CASSGLQETQYF. DNA for the CDR3: TGTGCCAGCAGCGGTCTCCAAGAGACCCAGTACTTC.

This clonotype was detected only a few times. This chain uses TRBV5-8 with TRBJ1-1; D is ambiguous. Germline CDR1 reads SGHTS; CDR2 reads YDEGEE. V was cut by 0 bases and J by 10 bases, with 10 bases left in between. The CDR3 runs 12 residues. As DNA, the CDR3 is TGTGCCAGCAGCTTGGGGCCACGTGCAGCTTTCTTT. Translating gives CASSLGPRAAFF.

The chain has TRBV7-3 and TRBJ2-7, with D tentatively TRBD1 (5 bases). Germline loops: CDR1 SGHTA, CDR2 FQGTGA. The CDR3 has 11 residues. Trimming pared 5 bases from V and 5 bases from J, leaving 7 bases between. The CDR3 region is CASSKTDEQYF. In DNA, the CDR3 is TGTGCCAGCAGCAAGACAGACGAGCAGTACTTC. The variable domain in full, with the rest retrieved from reference TRBV7-3 and TRBJ2-7, is GAGVSQTPSNKVTEKGKYVELRCDPISGHTALYWYRQSLGQGPEFLIYFQGTGAADDSGLPNDRFFAVRPEGSVSTLKIQRTERGDSAVYLCASSKTDEQYFGPGTRLTVT.

J is TRBJ1-1 and V is TRBV7-2; 8 positions agree with TRBD1. Germline V gene sequence: CDR1 SGHTA, CDR2 FQGNSA. V was pared by 4 bases and J by 7 bases, with 5 bases of the junction left unmatched. The CDR3 loop spans 13 amino acids. CDR3 sequence reads: CASSSQGAFEAFF. CDR3 DNA: TGTGCCAGCAGCTCGCAGGGGGCCTTTGAAGCTTTCTTT.

The rearrangement links TRBV7-6 to TRBJ2-1, with TRBD2 identical over 9 bases. V lost 5 bases, J lost 8 bases, and 10 bases stayed unmatched. Germline V gene data show CDR1 as SGHVS and CDR2 as FNYEAQ. This CDR3 is built from 15 residues. This CDR3 is CASSLGPAGGDEQFF. CDR3 DNA: TGTGCCAGCAGCCTAGGTCCAGCGGGGGGTGATGAGCAGTTCTTC.

This clonotype was observed a few times. J is TRBJ1-4 and V is TRBV12-3 or TRBV12-4; tentatively, D is TRBD1 (6 bases). CDR3 length: 14 residues. V was shortened by 7 bases and J by 8 bases, with 17 bases between the two germline ends. The CDR3 sequence is CASTFGRTDEKLFF. CDR3 DNA sequence: TGTGCCAGCACCTTCGGCAGGACAGACGAAAAACTGTTTTTT.

In its sample, this clonotype was seen a few times. The V gene is TRBV19, the J gene TRBJ2-1; 7 bases are shared with TRBD2. In germline, CDR1 is LNHDA, CDR2 SQIVND (reference sequence). Trimming at V came to 3 bases and at J to 9 bases, leaving 8 bases not matched to a gene. The CDR3 is 14 residues long. The CDR3 protein is CASSIGREQAEQFF. In DNA form, the CDR3 reads TGTGCCAGTAGTATCGGGCGGGAGCAGGCTGAGCAGTTCTTC.